Presented here are 18 T cell receptor beta chains from one specimen sequenced in a study of control samples from healthy donors and cancer patients. Here immunoSEQ multiplex PCR was the method, and the copy in TCRdb shows in-frame clones only, minus some. The table shows 120,000 to 150,000 clones, with roughly 90% occurring only once. Sequenced material: blood. All receptors derive from a man in his thirties or forties in good health.

J is TRBJ2-6 and V is TRBV7-9, with no clear D. The V gene's germline CDR1 is SEHNR and CDR2 FQNEAQ (reference sequence). Trimming left V 8 bases short and J 0 bases short, with 11 bases between. CDR3 length: 15 amino acids. DNA of the CDR3: TGTGCCAGCGTAGGTCCCTTCTCTGGGGCCAACGTCCTGACTTTC. It codes for CASVGPFSGANVLTF.

The chain uses TRBV5-4 and TRBJ2-7; D gene unclear. Deletions cut 4 bases from V and 0 bases from J, with 11 bases between. The CDR3 has 14 amino acids. The V gene's germline CDR1 is SGHNT and CDR2 YYREEE (reference sequence). CDR3 loop: CASSIGRASYEQYF. The CDR3 nucleotides are TGTGCCAGCAGCATCGGAAGGGCCTCCTACGAGCAGTACTTC.

This rearrangement joins TRBV24-1 to TRBJ2-1; 13 bases are a match to TRBD2. The germline V gene encodes CDR1 KGHDR and CDR2 SFDVKD. The CDR3 consists of 18 residues. J gave up 8 bases and V 4 bases, and 13 bases lay outside the gene matches. CDR3 DNA sequence: TGTGCCACCAGTGACCCGAATCTGGGACTAGCGGGGTCCCATGAGCAGTTCTTC. This sequence encodes CATSDPNLGLAGSHEQFF.

The chain employs TRBV18 and TRBJ2-7; D call uncertain. Trimming left V 4 bases short and J 4 bases short, with 23 bases between. Germline CDR1 KGHSH, CDR2 LQKENI. This CDR3 is built from 17 residues. The CDR3 here is CASSLNTRVDQRYEQYF. In nucleotides, the CDR3 is TGTGCCAGCTCACTTAACACCCGAGTGGACCAGCGATACGAGCAGTACTTC.

The chain employs TRBV7-2 and TRBJ2-1; perhaps TRBD2 as D (5 bases). The CDR3 has 16 amino acids. Between the trimmed V and J ends, which lost 0 bases and 3 bases, there was a span of 12 bases. Germline V CDR1 and CDR2: SGHTA, FQGNSA. The CDR3 loop reads CASSLARTRRYNEQFF. CDR3 nucleotides: TGTGCCAGCAGCTTAGCGAGGACTCGCCGCTACAATGAGCAGTTCTTC.

The chain uses TRBV7-9 and TRBJ1-2; 7 bases align to TRBD1. Germline values: CDR1 SEHNR, CDR2 FQNEAQ (reference sequence). The CDR3 has 15 residues. With 0 bases clipped from V and 4 bases from J, the junction kept 5 bases outside the gene matches. The CDR3 bases are TGTGCCAGCAGCTTAGCCGGACAGGCCCCCTATGGCTACACCTTC. This sequence encodes CASSLAGQAPYGYTF.

This chain connects TRBV27 to TRBJ1-2, with D uncertain. V lost 5 bases to trimming and J lost 4 bases, with 17 bases between them. This CDR3 region has 15 residues. Germline CDR1 and CDR2: MNHEY and SMNVEV (reference sequence). This chain's CDR3 is CASSIAPAKTYGYTF. The CDR3 nucleotides are TGTGCCAGCAGTATTGCCCCCGCGAAGACCTATGGCTACACCTTC.

This sequence joins TRBV28 and TRBJ2-3; D is ambiguous. V shed 4 bases and J shed 5 bases, with 16 bases lying between them. This CDR3 has 15 residues. Looked up from germline, CDR1 is MDHEN and CDR2 is SYDVKM. The CDR3 bases are TGTGCCAGCAGTTCCCGACTTTCCCGAGAAGATACGCAGTATTTT. It translates to CASSSRLSREDTQYF. The full variable domain, its missing parts supplied by reference TRBV28 and TRBJ2-3, is DVKVTQSSRYLVKRTGEKVFLECVQDMDHENMFWYRQDPGLGLRLIYFSYDVKMKEKGDIPEGYSVSREKKERFSLILESASTNQTSMYLCASSSRLSREDTQYFGPGTRLTVL.

The V gene is TRBV4-1, the J gene TRBJ2-7, with TRBD1 identical over 10 bases. The CDR3 extends over 14 amino acids. The J segment lost 7 bases and the V segment lost 1 base, leaving 4 bases of the junction unmatched. Germline CDR1 is MGHRA and CDR2 is YSYEKL. CDR3 loop: CASSQGQGAGEQYF. In nucleotides, the CDR3 is TGCGCCAGCAGCCAAGGACAGGGGGCGGGGGAGCAGTACTTC.

The rearrangement joins TRBV6-2 or TRBV6-3 to TRBJ2-3, with a weak D call TRBD1 (6 bases). This CDR3 is built from 13 residues. Trimming took 5 bases from V and 2 from J, leaving 8 bases between them. Per the germline V gene, CDR1 is MNHEY and CDR2 is SVGEGT. CDR3 region: CASSRTDTDTQYF. The CDR3 region has the DNA TGTGCCAGCAGTAGGACAGACACAGATACGCAGTATTTT.

The V and J genes are TRBV3-1 (or the pseudogene TRBV3-2) and TRBJ1-1, with TRBD1 identical over 7 bases. V dropped 4 bases and J dropped 9; count of bases not matched to a gene: 5. The CDR3 extends over 12 amino acids. The V gene's germline CDR1 is LGHDT and CDR2 YNNKEL (reference sequence). For the CDR3, the DNA is TGTGCCAGCAGCCGAGGGACAGTGAAAGCTTTCTTT. It translates to CASSRGTVKAFF.

This clone was recorded a few times. This chain connects TRBV2 to TRBJ1-6; D gene uncertain. The CDR3 sequence is 13 residues long. Germline CDR1 is SNHLY and CDR2 is FYNNEI. V was clipped by 6 bases and J by 9 bases, with 12 bases between them. The CDR3 here is CASRKERSSPLHF. The CDR3 region has the DNA TGTGCCAGCAGGAAAGAAAGGAGTTCACCCCTCCACTTT.

V gene TRBV25-1 combines with J gene TRBJ2-1, with D perhaps TRBD2 (5 bases). This CDR3 spans 16 amino acids. The V and J ends lost 7 bases and 0 bases respectively, with 16 bases between them. Germline-derived CDR1 and CDR2 are MGHDK and SYGVNS. The chain's CDR3 is CASISDLAGSYNEQFF. The CDR3 coding sequence is TGTGCCAGCATCTCCGACTTGGCGGGCTCCTACAATGAGCAGTTCTTC. Full variable domain (missing parts from reference TRBV25-1 and TRBJ2-1): EADIYQTPRYLVIGTGKKITLECSQTMGHDKMYWYQQDPGMELHLIHYSYGVNSTEKGDLSSESTVSRIRTEHFPLTLESARPSHTSQYLCASISDLAGSYNEQFFGPGTRLTVL.

J is TRBJ1-2 and V is TRBV7-9; 7 bases agree with TRBD1. With 5 bases clipped from V and 4 bases from J, the junction kept 4 bases outside the gene matches. The germline V gene encodes CDR1 SEHNR and CDR2 FQNEAQ (reference sequence). The CDR3 has 13 residues. DNA of the CDR3: TGTGCCAGCAGCCCAGACAGGGTCTATGGCTACACCTTC. Translating gives CASSPDRVYGYTF.

The chain employs TRBV4-2 and TRBJ2-1; possibly TRBD2 for D (5 bases). Germline V CDR1 and CDR2: LGHNA, YNFKEQ. The CDR3 has 14 residues. Deletions cut 3 bases from V and 5 bases from J, with 11 bases between. The CDR3 here is CASSHPLGNNEQFF. The CDR3 DNA reads as TGTGCCAGCAGCCACCCACTAGGTAACAATGAGCAGTTCTTC.

This sequence joins TRBV7-8 and TRBJ1-1, with TRBD1 matching 7 bases. Germline V lookup: CDR1 SGHVS, CDR2 FQNEAQ. The CDR3 has 15 residues. The ends lost 5 bases at V and 6 bases at J; junction bases unmatched: 12. The chain's CDR3 is CASSPLPGTGAEAFF. The DNA for the CDR3 is TGTGCCAGCAGCCCACTACCCGGTACAGGGGCTGAAGCTTTCTTT.

This chain joins TRBV5-1 and TRBJ1-1; no definite D call. Trimming took off 5 bases at V and 3 bases at J, with 14 bases between the two ends. This CDR3 region has 14 residues. The V gene's germline CDR1 is SGHRS and CDR2 YFSETQ. The CDR3 protein is CASRLGEGYTEAFF. The CDR3 DNA is TGCGCCAGCAGATTAGGCGAAGGATACACTGAAGCTTTCTTT.

The chain is built from TRBV6-2 or TRBV6-3 and TRBJ2-5; 7 bases are a match to TRBD2. Germline V gene data show CDR1 as MNHEY and CDR2 as SVGEGT. This CDR3 comprises 14 residues. Trimming removed 5 bases from V and 1 base from J; junction bases left unmatched: 4. CDR3 amino acids: CASSRGGPQETQYF. In DNA, the CDR3 is TGTGCCAGCAGTCGGGGAGGGCCCCAAGAGACCCAGTACTTC.